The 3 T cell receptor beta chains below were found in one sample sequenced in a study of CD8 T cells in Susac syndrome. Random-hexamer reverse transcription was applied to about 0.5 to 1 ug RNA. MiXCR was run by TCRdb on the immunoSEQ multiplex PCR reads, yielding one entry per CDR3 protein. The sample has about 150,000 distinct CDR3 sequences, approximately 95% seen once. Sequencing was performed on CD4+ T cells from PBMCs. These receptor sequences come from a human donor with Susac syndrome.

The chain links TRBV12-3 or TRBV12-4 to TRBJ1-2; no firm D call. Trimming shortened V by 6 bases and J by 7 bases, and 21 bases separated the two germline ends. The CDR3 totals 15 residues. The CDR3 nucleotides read TGTGCCAGCAGCCTTTTTCTGGAGTTGGCGAGTGGCTACACCTTC. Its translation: CASSLFLELASGYTF.

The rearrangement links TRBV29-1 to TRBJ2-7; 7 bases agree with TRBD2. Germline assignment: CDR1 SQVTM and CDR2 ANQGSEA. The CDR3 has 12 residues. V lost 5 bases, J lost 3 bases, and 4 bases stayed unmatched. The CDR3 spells CSVQAGNYEQYF. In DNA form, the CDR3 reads TGCAGCGTTCAAGCGGGGAACTACGAGCAGTACTTC.

CDR3 region: CASGSTDTQYF. The DNA for the CDR3 is TGTGCCAGTGGGAGCACAGATACGCAGTATTTT. The chain couples TRBV5-4 to TRBJ2-3; D call uncertain. CDR1 is SGHNT and CDR2 is YYREEE in the germline V gene (reference sequence). The CDR3 totals 11 residues. Deletions cut 8 bases from V and 0 bases from J, with 4 bases between.